A selection of T cell receptor beta chains follows, all from one sample in a study of blood T cells in healthy people across ages. TCRdb processed the 5' RACE reads anew with MiXCR; each CDR3 protein has one entry. This repertoire shows 450,000 to 650,000 distinct CDR3 sequences, 24% found once; its top ten account for roughly 10%. This sample also appeared in a second study, on T cells of mothers and their children.

The sequencing input was blood. The receptor set was obtained from a boy aged 5-17 years in good health. Each CDR3 is given with its conserved first and last residue. The order of the fields is CDR3 DNA, CDR3 protein, clone size, V gene, D gene, J gene, CDR3 length. The D gene is left open where the match is weak. Some rows mark clone size as missing; the rest say once, few, many or name a class of expanded clone.

TGTGCCAGCAGCCAAGATTTCAGGGGCTATGGCTACACCTTC,CASSQDFRGYGYTF,few,TRBV3-1,NA,TRBJ1-2,14
TGCAGTGCTAGAGACGGCAGGGGTAGCACAGATACGCAGTATTTT,CSARDGRGSTDTQYF,NA,TRBV20-1,NA,TRBJ2-3,15
TGTGCCACCAGTGACCAAAGGCAACCGGGACGGATGTATAGCAATCAGCCCCAGCATTTT,CATSDQRQPGRMYSNQPQHF,NA,TRBV24-1,NA,TRBJ1-5,20
TGCAGCGTGGGCAGGGGGTCGGTGAACACTGAAGCTTTCTTT,CSVGRGSVNTEAFF,NA,TRBV29-1,TRBD1,TRBJ1-1,14
TGTGCCAGCAGCTTAGATCCACTGGCTAGCGGTGAGCAGTTCTTC,CASSLDPLASGEQFF,many,TRBV7-2,TRBD2,TRBJ2-1,15
TGTGCCACCAGTGAAGGGGTTGGAACAGATACGCAGTATTTT,CATSEGVGTDTQYF,few,TRBV24-1,NA,TRBJ2-3,14
TGTGCCAGCAGACGTATCCGAGGGGTAGAGGACAATCAGCCCCAGCATTTT,CASRRIRGVEDNQPQHF,few,TRBV6-2/TRBV6-3,NA,TRBJ1-5,17
TGTGCCAGCAGTCAAAGCCGGTTCTCTAGCACAGATACGCAGTATTTT,CASSQSRFSSTDTQYF,once,TRBV2,NA,TRBJ2-3,16
TGTGCCAGCAGTAGATTCTTGGACTCCCGGTACAATGAGCAGTTCTTC,CASSRFLDSRYNEQFF,few,TRBV28,NA,TRBJ2-1,16
TGTGCCAGCAGCTTCTCGAGCATGCAGGGCCGGGGTGGCTACACCTTC,CASSFSSMQGRGGYTF,few,TRBV5-5,NA,TRBJ1-2,16
TGTGCCAGCAGTGAAGACAGGGACATTCTAAAACTGTTTTTT,CASSEDRDILKLFF,NA,TRBV6-1,NA,TRBJ1-4,14
TGTGCCAGCTCACCACCGGGCGCAGGGGGAAACCTAAACACTGAAGCTTTCTTT,CASSPPGAGGNLNTEAFF,few,TRBV18,TRBD1,TRBJ1-1,18
TGTGCCAGCAGCCGCCAGATGTCGGGGTACTATGGCTACACCTTC,CASSRQMSGYYGYTF,NA,TRBV4-2,NA,TRBJ1-2,15
TGTGCCAGCAGTTTAAGGCAGGGCGGTTCGGGCAATGAGCAGTTCTTC,CASSLRQGGSGNEQFF,NA,TRBV27,NA,TRBJ2-1,16